This record concerns one TCR beta chain sequence. The CDR3 is made up of 11 amino acids. Germline V gives CDR1 DFQATT, CDR2 SNEGSKA (reference sequence). Trimming stripped 3 bases from V and 8 bases from J, with 7 bases between. The sample belongs to a study of cytomegalovirus exposure and HLA in healthy donors. Study summary: When 350 to 500 donors were genotyped, roughly 82% of them were found to fall in the Caucasian-associated ancestry cluster.

13 Jbeta primers and 60 Vbeta primers were used for the PCR. The data were produced by immunoSEQ multiplex PCR, yet TCRdb's version contains in-frame clones alone and is incomplete. The sample has about 120,000 clones, 77% seen once; the top ten hold roughly 5.2%. Sequenced: PBMCs. The V gene is TRBV20-1, the J gene TRBJ1-4, with unresolved D. This clonotype originated in a man between 18 and 35 years old in good health and CMV-seropositive. The CDR3 nucleotides are TGCAGTGCTAGTGCCAGGGAAAAACTGTTTTTT. This codes for CSASAREKLFF.